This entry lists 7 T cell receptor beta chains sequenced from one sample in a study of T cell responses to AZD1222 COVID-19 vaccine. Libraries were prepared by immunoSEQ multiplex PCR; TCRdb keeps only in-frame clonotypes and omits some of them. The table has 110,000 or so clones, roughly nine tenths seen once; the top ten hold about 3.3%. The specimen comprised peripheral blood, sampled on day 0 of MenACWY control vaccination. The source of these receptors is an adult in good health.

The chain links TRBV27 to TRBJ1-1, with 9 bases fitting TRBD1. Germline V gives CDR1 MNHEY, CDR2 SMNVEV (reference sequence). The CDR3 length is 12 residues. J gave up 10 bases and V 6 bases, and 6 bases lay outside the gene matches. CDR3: CASRLGQGGAFF. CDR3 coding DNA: TGTGCCAGCAGGTTGGGACAGGGAGGAGCTTTCTTT.

The chain's CDR3 is CAISGDGNQPQHF. The CDR3 region has the DNA TGTGCCATCAGCGGGGACGGCAATCAGCCCCAGCATTTT. V gene TRBV10-3 combines with J gene TRBJ1-5, with D perhaps TRBD1 (5 bases). Trimming took 6 bases from V and 2 from J, leaving 8 bases between them. The CDR3 runs to 13 residues. Germline V gene lookup returns CDR1 ENHRY and CDR2 SYGVKD.

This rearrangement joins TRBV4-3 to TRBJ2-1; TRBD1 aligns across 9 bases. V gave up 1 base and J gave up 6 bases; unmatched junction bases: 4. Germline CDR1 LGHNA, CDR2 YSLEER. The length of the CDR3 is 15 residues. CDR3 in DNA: TGCGCCAGCAGCCAAGTGGCGACAGGGGGCAATGAGCAGTTCTTC. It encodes CASSQVATGGNEQFF.

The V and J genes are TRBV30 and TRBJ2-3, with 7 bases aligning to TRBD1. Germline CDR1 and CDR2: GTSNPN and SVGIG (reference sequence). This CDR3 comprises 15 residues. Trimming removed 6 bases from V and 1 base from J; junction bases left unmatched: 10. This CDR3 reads CACYRGGLGTDTQYF. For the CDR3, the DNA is TGTGCCTGCTACAGGGGCGGTTTAGGCACAGATACGCAGTATTTT.

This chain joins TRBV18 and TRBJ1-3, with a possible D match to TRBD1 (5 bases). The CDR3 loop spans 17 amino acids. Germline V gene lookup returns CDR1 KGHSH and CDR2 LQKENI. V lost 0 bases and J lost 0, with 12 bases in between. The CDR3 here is CASSPPVTGTSGNTIYF. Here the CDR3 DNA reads TGTGCCAGCTCACCACCGGTTACAGGAACCTCTGGAAACACCATATATTTT.

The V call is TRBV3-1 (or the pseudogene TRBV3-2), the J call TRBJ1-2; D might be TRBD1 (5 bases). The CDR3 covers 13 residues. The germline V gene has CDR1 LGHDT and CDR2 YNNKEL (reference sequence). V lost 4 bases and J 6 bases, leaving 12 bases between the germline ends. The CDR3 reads CASSRMGVNGYTF. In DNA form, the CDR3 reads TGTGCCAGCAGCCGGATGGGGGTAAATGGCTACACCTTC.

CDR3: CASSQGPGARTF. CDR3 nucleotides: TGTGCCAGCAGCCAAGGACCTGGCGCACGCACCTTC. The chain couples TRBV3-1 (or the pseudogene TRBV3-2) to TRBJ1-2, with D uncertain. Germline V CDR1 and CDR2: LGHDT, YNNKEL (reference sequence). V was clipped by 1 base and J by 13 bases, with 13 bases between them. The CDR3 has 12 residues.